Included here is one T cell receptor beta chain sequence, with context. Participants spanned ages about 18 to 100 years and resided in about two dozen US areas. The authors' processing: Reference gene primer amplification gave nucleated cell count estimates. TCRdb's copy holds only in-frame clones and misses some; the assay was immunoSEQ multiplex PCR. The V and J calls and clone size are taken from that table; D and trimming were inferred from the DNA. Counted here are 300,000 to 500,000 clones, nearly 90% occurring once; the ten biggest clones make up about 2.1%. This sample was included in a study of blood T cell repertoires in COVID-19. CDR1 SGDLS and CDR2 YYNGEE come from the germline V gene. The CDR3 is 15 residues long. Unmatched junction bases numbered 4, after V lost 5 bases and J lost 4 bases.

The specimen sequenced was PBMCs or T cells enriched from blood (not recorded which). This receptor was taken from a woman in her thirties or forties with acute COVID-19. V usage is TRBV9 and J usage is TRBJ2-2; 11 bases are a match to TRBD1. CDR3 sequence reads: CASRGTGGVTGELFF. The CDR3 DNA is TGTGCCAGCAGGGGGACAGGGGGTGTCACCGGGGAGCTGTTTTTT. Supplemented by reference TRBV9 and TRBJ2-2, the full variable domain reads DSGVTQTPKHLITATGQRVTLRCSPRSGDLSVYWYQQSLDQGLQFLIQYYNGEERAKGNILERFSAQQFPDLHSELNLSSLELGDSALYFCASRGTGGVTGELFFGEGSRLTVL.